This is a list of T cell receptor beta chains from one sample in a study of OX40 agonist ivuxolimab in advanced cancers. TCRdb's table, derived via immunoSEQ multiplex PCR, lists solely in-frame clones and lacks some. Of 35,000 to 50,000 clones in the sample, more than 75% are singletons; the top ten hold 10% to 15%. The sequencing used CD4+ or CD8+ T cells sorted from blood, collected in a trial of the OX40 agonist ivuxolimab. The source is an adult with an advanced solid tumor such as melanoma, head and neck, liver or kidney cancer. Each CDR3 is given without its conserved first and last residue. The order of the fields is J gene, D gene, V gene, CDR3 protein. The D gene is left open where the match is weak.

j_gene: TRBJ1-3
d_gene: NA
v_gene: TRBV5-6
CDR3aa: ASSSDLEGPGNTIY

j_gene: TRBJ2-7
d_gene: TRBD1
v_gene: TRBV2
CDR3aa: ASSNPGQGTYEQY

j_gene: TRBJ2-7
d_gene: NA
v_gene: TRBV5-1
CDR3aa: ASSLEFPGDSYEQY

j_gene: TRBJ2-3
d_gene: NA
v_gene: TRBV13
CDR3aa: ASSPPQDWGAMGTDTQY

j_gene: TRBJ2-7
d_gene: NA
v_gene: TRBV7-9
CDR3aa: AVASRATMNEQY

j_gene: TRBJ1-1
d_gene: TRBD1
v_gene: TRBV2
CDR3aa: ASSGQVNTEAF

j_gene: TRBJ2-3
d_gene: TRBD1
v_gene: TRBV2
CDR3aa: ASNEDRVRTDTQY

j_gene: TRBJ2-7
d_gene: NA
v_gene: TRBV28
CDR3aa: ASTPGENPYEQY

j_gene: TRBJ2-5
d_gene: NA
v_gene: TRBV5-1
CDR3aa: ASSLVTQQETQY

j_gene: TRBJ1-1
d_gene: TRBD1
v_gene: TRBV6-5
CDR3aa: ASSSQGAEAF

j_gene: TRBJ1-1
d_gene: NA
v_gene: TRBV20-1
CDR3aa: SARVYTEAF

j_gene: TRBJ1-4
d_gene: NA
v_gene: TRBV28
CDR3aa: ASSPQEKLF

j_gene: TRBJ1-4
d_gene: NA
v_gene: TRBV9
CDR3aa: ASSVGEPPNEKLF

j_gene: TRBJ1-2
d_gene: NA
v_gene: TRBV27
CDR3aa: ASSVGPDYGYT

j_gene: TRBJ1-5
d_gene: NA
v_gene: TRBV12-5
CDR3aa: ASGSMDSSNQPQH

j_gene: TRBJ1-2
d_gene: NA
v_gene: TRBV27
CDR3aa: ATGEGGRGYT

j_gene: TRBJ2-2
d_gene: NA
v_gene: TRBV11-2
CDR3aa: ASSLGPNTGELF

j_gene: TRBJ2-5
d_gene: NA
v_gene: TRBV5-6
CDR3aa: ASSLADRGARETQY

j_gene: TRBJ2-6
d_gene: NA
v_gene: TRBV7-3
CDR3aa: ASSLFGAGANVLT

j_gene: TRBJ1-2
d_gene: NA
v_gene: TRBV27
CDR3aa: ASTTWGGGYGYT

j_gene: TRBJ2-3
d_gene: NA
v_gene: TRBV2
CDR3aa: ASSPRGGGATDTQY

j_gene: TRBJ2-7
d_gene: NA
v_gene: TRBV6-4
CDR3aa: ASSDPGGGVVEQY

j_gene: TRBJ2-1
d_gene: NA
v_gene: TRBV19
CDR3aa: ASRTAYNEQF

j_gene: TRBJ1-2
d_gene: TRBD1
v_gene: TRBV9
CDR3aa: ASSVGTGGLNGYT